The next 25 T cell receptor beta chains were all read from a single sample in a study of beta chain features in type 1 diabetes. The study's findings and limits: The study found moderately but significantly shorter TCRB CDR3s in all four CD4+ subsets of Type 1 diabetes patients.

These receptors lack a known antigen. Reverse transcribing all isolated RNA meant expressed TCRB transcripts were sequenced. Profiled with immunoSEQ multiplex PCR; TCRdb holds only in-frame clones, not every one. The table has 160,000 or so clones, 8.5% to 10% seen once. The sample comprised central memory CD4+ T cells from blood. The receptor set was obtained from a woman in her twenties or thirties with type 1 diabetes.

This clone came up a few times. The chain employs TRBV28 and TRBJ1-5; TRBD1 matches at 9 bases. The junction had 8 bases not matched to a gene; V was cut back by 5 bases and J by 6 bases. CDR1 and CDR2 from the germline V gene are MDHEN and SYDVKM. This CDR3 is 15 amino acids long. The CDR3 DNA is TGTGCCAGCAGTGGAATACAGGGGGCGGCTCAGCCCCAGCATTTT. Translated: CASSGIQGAAQPQHF.

Only a few counts were recorded for this clone. The rearrangement uses TRBV5-1 and TRBJ1-2, with a tentative D call TRBD1 (5 bases). V lost 4 bases, J lost 7 bases, and 17 bases lay in between. The CDR3 contains 14 residues. Germline assignment: CDR1 SGHRS and CDR2 YFSETQ. CDR3 amino acids: CASSPGQALGGYTF. For the CDR3, the DNA is TGCGCCAGCAGCCCAGGGCAAGCCTTAGGTGGCTACACCTTC. Together with reference TRBV5-1 and TRBJ1-2, the CDR3 gives the full variable domain: KAGVTQTPRYLIKTRGQQVTLSCSPISGHRSVSWYQQTPGQGLQFLFEYFSETQRNKGNFPGRFSGRQFSNSRSEMNVSTLELGDSALYLCASSPGQALGGYTFGSGTRLTVV.

This chain connects TRBV5-1 to TRBJ2-1; 15 bases match TRBD2. The germline V gene has CDR1 SGHRS and CDR2 YFSETQ. After removal of 4 bases from V and 4 bases from J, the junction contained 3 bases not matched to a gene. The CDR3 is made up of 16 amino acids. The CDR3 nucleotides are TGCGCCAGCAGCCGGACTAGCGGGAGGGATTACAATGAGCAGTTCTTC. It specifies CASSRTSGRDYNEQFF.

This clone appeared a few times. This chain connects TRBV28 to TRBJ1-5; no clear D. The CDR3 contains 14 residues. In germline, CDR1 is MDHEN, CDR2 SYDVKM. The V end lost 3 bases, the J end lost 3 bases, and 9 bases lay between the germline ends. The CDR3 here is CASSFMQDNQPQHF. CDR3 coding DNA: TGTGCCAGCAGTTTTATGCAGGACAATCAGCCCCAGCATTTT.

This clone has just a few counts. The chain combines TRBV18 with TRBJ2-3, with 9 bases lining up with TRBD2. This CDR3 has 15 residues. Trimming cost V 2 bases and J 4 bases; bases outside gene matches: 4. Germline V gives CDR1 KGHSH, CDR2 LQKENI. In nucleotides, the CDR3 is TGTGCCAGCTCACCAGCGGGAGGGCCGGCAGATACGCAGTATTTT. Protein sequence: CASSPAGGPADTQYF.

This clone has just a few counts. The V and J genes are TRBV9 and TRBJ1-5; 8 positions agree with TRBD1. Germline assignment: CDR1 SGDLS and CDR2 YYNGEE. CDR3 size: 14 residues. The V gene end was trimmed by 3 bases and the J gene end by 10 bases; junction bases not matched to a gene: 9. CDR3 region: CASSGDRGEGPQHF. For the CDR3, the DNA is TGTGCCAGCAGCGGAGACAGGGGTGAGGGACCCCAGCATTTT. Full variable domain (missing parts from reference TRBV9 and TRBJ1-5): DSGVTQTPKHLITATGQRVTLRCSPRSGDLSVYWYQQSLDQGLQFLIQYYNGEERAKGNILERFSAQQFPDLHSELNLSSLELGDSALYFCASSGDRGEGPQHFGDGTRLSIL.

The table lists this clone with a few counts. The V call is TRBV27, the J call TRBJ2-7; 11 bases line up with TRBD2. The V gene's germline CDR1 is MNHEY and CDR2 SMNVEV (reference sequence). The CDR3 totals 14 residues. V lost 6 bases, J lost 6 bases, and 7 bases stayed unmatched. CDR3: CASRQTSGGGEQYF. In nucleotides, the CDR3 is TGTGCCAGCAGGCAAACTAGCGGGGGAGGCGAGCAGTACTTC.

This sequence joins TRBV5-1 and TRBJ2-1; D may be TRBD2 (6 bases). Germline CDR1 reads SGHRS; CDR2 reads YFSETQ. V was cut by 2 bases and J by 0 bases, with 12 bases left in between. The CDR3 has 16 amino acids. The CDR3 sequence: CASSFVSGSSYNEQFF. DNA of the CDR3: TGCGCCAGCAGCTTCGTTAGCGGTAGCTCCTACAATGAGCAGTTCTTC.

The rearrangement joins TRBV28 to TRBJ1-1, with 9 bases aligning to TRBD1. After removal of 6 bases from V and 0 bases from J, the junction contained 8 bases not matched to a gene. The CDR3 runs to 16 residues. Germline values: CDR1 MDHEN, CDR2 SYDVKM. The CDR3 sequence: CASSAGTGTMNTEAFF. In DNA form, the CDR3 reads TGTGCCAGCAGCGCCGGGACAGGGACAATGAACACTGAAGCTTTCTTT.

This clone was counted only a few times. The genes are TRBV7-6 and TRBJ2-3; D not certain. The germline V gene encodes CDR1 SGHVS and CDR2 FNYEAQ. The V gene lost 5 bases and the J gene lost 6 bases, with 6 bases spanning the gap. The length of the CDR3 is 11 residues. The CDR3 coding sequence is TGTGCCAGCAGCGCTCGGGATACGCAGTATTTT. Its translation is CASSARDTQYF.

This clone came up a few times. An end of the junction differs from the germline gene, which may be a read error. The chain uses TRBV4-1 and TRBJ1-1, with no clear D. This CDR3 has 15 residues. In germline, CDR1 is MGHRA, CDR2 YSYEKL. In nucleotides, the CDR3 is TGTGCCAGCAGCCAAGATAGGTGGAGGAACACTGAAGCTTTCTTT. Its translation is CASSQDRWRNTEAFF.

This clone came up a few times. The chain links TRBV9 to TRBJ2-7; 7 bases map to TRBD2. The length of the CDR3 is 15 residues. Germline CDR1 is SGDLS and CDR2 is YYNGEE. The J segment lost 2 bases and the V segment lost 3 bases, leaving 8 bases of the junction unmatched. The CDR3 coding sequence is TGTGCCAGCAGCGAGGGGACTACCAGCACCTACGAGCAGTACTTC. Its translation is CASSEGTTSTYEQYF.

The rearrangement uses TRBV18 and TRBJ1-2, with a tentative D call TRBD1 (6 bases). The CDR3 sequence is 17 residues long. The V and J ends lost 3 bases and 3 bases respectively, with 20 bases between them. Germline CDR1 reads KGHSH; CDR2 reads LQKENI. This chain's CDR3 is CASSPRGADSRDYGYTF. The CDR3, as DNA: TGTGCCAGCTCACCGCGGGGGGCGGATTCGAGGGACTATGGCTACACCTTC.

V is TRBV18 and J is TRBJ1-1; TRBD1 agrees at 7 bases. This CDR3 contains 17 residues. Germline V gene lookup returns CDR1 KGHSH and CDR2 LQKENI. Germline trimming cut 0 bases from V and 5 bases from J; bases unmatched to any gene: 12. CDR3 residues: CASSPPNLAGGLTEAFF. The CDR3 bases are TGTGCCAGCTCACCACCGAATCTGGCAGGGGGTCTGACTGAAGCTTTCTTT.

V usage is TRBV2 and J usage is TRBJ1-2, with D unclear. Germline lookup yields CDR1 SNHLY and CDR2 FYNNEI. V was clipped by 6 bases and J by 8 bases, with 19 bases between them. This CDR3 contains 14 residues. The CDR3 loop is CASRTASLLRGYTF. CDR3 in DNA: TGTGCCAGCAGGACGGCTAGTCTACTGCGGGGCTACACCTTC.

This clone was seen only a few times. The rearrangement joins TRBV7-9 to TRBJ1-2; D gene ambiguous. CDR1 and CDR2 (germline): SEHNR, FQNEAQ (reference sequence). The V end lost 4 bases, the J end lost 5 bases, and 11 bases lay between the germline ends. The CDR3 loop spans 13 amino acids. Here the CDR3 DNA reads TGTGCCAGCAGCTCTCGGACTGATTATGGCTACACCTTC. Its translation: CASSSRTDYGYTF. The full variable domain, in which reference TRBV7-9 and TRBJ1-2 provide the parts outside the CDR3, is DTGVSQNPRHKITKRGQNVTFRCDPISEHNRLYWYRQTLGQGPEFLTYFQNEAQLEKSRLLSDRFSAERPKGSFSTLEIQRTEQGDSAMYLCASSSRTDYGYTFGSGTRLTVV.

V is TRBV7-3 and J is TRBJ2-3; 15 bases match TRBD2. The V segment lost 5 bases and the J segment 5 bases; nucleotides outside the gene matches: 11. The CDR3 totals 18 residues. Germline V gene data show CDR1 as SGHTA and CDR2 as FQGTGA. This chain's CDR3 is CASSRGLAGGPSGDTQYF. The CDR3 DNA sequence: TGTGCCAGCAGCAGAGGACTAGCGGGAGGGCCCTCGGGAGATACGCAGTATTTT.

The chain recombines TRBV19 with TRBJ2-5, with 11 bases matching TRBD2. Germline V gene lookup returns CDR1 LNHDA and CDR2 SQIVND (reference sequence). The ends lost 3 bases at V and 5 bases at J; junction bases unmatched: 11. The CDR3 is made up of 17 amino acids. CDR3 in DNA: TGTGCCAGTAGTATCCCCACTAGCGGGAGAGGGTTGGAGACCCAGTACTTC. This sequence encodes CASSIPTSGRGLETQYF. Using reference TRBV19 and TRBJ2-5 for the parts outside the CDR3, the full variable domain is DGGITQSPKYLFRKEGQNVTLSCEQNLNHDAMYWYRQDPGQGLRLIYYSQIVNDFQKGDIAEGYSVSREKKESFPLTVTSAQKNPTAFYLCASSIPTSGRGLETQYFGPGTRLLVL.

This rearrangement joins TRBV2 to TRBJ1-1; D unresolved. Trimming removed 3 bases from V and 3 bases from J, with 8 bases in between. The CDR3 loop spans 13 amino acids. Germline loops: CDR1 SNHLY, CDR2 FYNNEI. The CDR3 region has the DNA TGTGCCAGCAGTGATGAGGCGGACACTGAAGCTTTCTTT. Amino acid sequence: CASSDEADTEAFF.

The chain links TRBV6-1 to TRBJ2-2, with 10 bases aligning to TRBD1. CDR3 length: 14 amino acids. After removal of 11 bases from V and 2 bases from J, the junction contained 5 bases not matched to a gene. The V gene's germline CDR1 is MNHNS and CDR2 SASEGT. The CDR3 reads CAGRQGANTGELFF. In DNA, the CDR3 is TGTGCCGGACGACAGGGGGCCAACACCGGGGAGCTGTTTTTT.

This clone has more than one count but fewer than ten. V gene TRBV18 combines with J gene TRBJ2-7; 9 bases are a match to TRBD1. Germline V lookup: CDR1 KGHSH, CDR2 LQKENI. Trimming at V came to 3 bases and at J to 3 bases, leaving 6 bases not matched to a gene. The CDR3 loop spans 15 amino acids. Written as DNA, the CDR3 is TGTGCCAGCTCACCCGCGGGACAGGGCCACTACGAGCAGTACTTC. This codes for CASSPAGQGHYEQYF. The variable domain in full, completed from reference TRBV18 and TRBJ2-7, reads NAGVMQNPRHLVRRRGQEARLRCSPMKGHSHVYWYRQLPEEGLKFMVYLQKENIIDESGMPKERFSAEFPKEGPSILRIQQVVRGDSAAYFCASSPAGQGHYEQYFGPGTRLTVT.

V usage is TRBV7-2 and J usage is TRBJ2-7; 9 positions agree with TRBD1. The ends lost 5 bases at V and 0 bases at J; junction bases unmatched: 5. The CDR3 covers 15 residues. The germline CDR1 and CDR2 sequences are SGHTA and FQGNSA. DNA for the CDR3: TGTGCCAGCAGCCCAGGGACAGGGATCTCCTACGAGCAGTACTTC. This gives the protein CASSPGTGISYEQYF.

The chain joins TRBV10-2 to TRBJ1-5, with no clear D. This CDR3 region has 14 residues. With 4 bases removed from V and 4 bases from J, the gap between germline ends came to 11 bases. Germline V gene data show CDR1 as WSHSY and CDR2 as SAAADI. The CDR3 nucleotides are TGCGCCAGCAGTGGTCTCCAAGCGAATCAGCCCCAGCATTTT. Translated, it gives CASSGLQANQPQHF.

In this sample, this clone turned up a few times. The chain combines TRBV11-2 with TRBJ2-7, with 9 bases that match TRBD2. There are 14 residues in the CDR3. CDR1 is SGHAT, CDR2 FQNNGV, per germline. Trimming removed 2 bases from V and 5 bases from J; junction bases left unmatched: 4. For the CDR3, the DNA is TGTGCCAGCAGCTTACTAGCGGGATATGACGAGCAGTACTTC. It yields the protein CASSLLAGYDEQYF.

This clone has a handful of counts. The genes are TRBV7-9 and TRBJ1-1; D gene ambiguous. V was shortened by 1 base and J by 5 bases, with 14 bases between the two germline ends. The germline CDR1 and CDR2 sequences are SEHNR and FQNEAQ (reference sequence). CDR3 length equals 15 residues. Written as DNA, the CDR3 is TGTGCCAGCAGCTTAGAGGGCGGGGTTCGGACTGAAGCTTTCTTT. As protein: CASSLEGGVRTEAFF. Full variable domain (missing parts from reference TRBV7-9 and TRBJ1-1): DTGVSQNPRHKITKRGQNVTFRCDPISEHNRLYWYRQTLGQGPEFLTYFQNEAQLEKSRLLSDRFSAERPKGSFSTLEIQRTEQGDSAMYLCASSLEGGVRTEAFFGQGTRLTVV.